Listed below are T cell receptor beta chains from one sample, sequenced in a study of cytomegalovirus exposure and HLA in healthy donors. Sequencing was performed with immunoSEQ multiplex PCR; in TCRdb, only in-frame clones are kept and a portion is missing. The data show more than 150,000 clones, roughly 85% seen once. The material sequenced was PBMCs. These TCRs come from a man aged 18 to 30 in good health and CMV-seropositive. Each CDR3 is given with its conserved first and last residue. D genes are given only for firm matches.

CDR3aa: CASSLPPGGGYGYTF; CDR3nt: TGTGCCAGCAGCTTGCCCCCAGGGGGTGGCTATGGCTACACCTTC; v_gene: TRBV7-9; j_gene: TRBJ1-2; d_gene: TRBD1
CDR3aa: CASKGGYEQYF; CDR3nt: TGTGCCAGTAAAGGGGGATACGAGCAGTACTTC; v_gene: TRBV19; j_gene: TRBJ2-7; d_gene: NA
CDR3aa: CACLRGETDTQYF; CDR3nt: TGTGCCTGTCTCCGGGGGGAGACAGATACGCAGTATTTT; v_gene: TRBV6-1; j_gene: TRBJ2-3; d_gene: TRBD2
CDR3aa: CASSLDGNYGYTF; CDR3nt: TGTGCCAGCAGCTTAGATGGCAACTATGGCTACACCTTC; v_gene: TRBV11-2; j_gene: TRBJ1-2; d_gene: NA
CDR3aa: CASSIDRGNEQFF; CDR3nt: TGTGCTAGCAGCATAGACAGGGGGAATGAGCAGTTCTTC; v_gene: TRBV7-7; j_gene: TRBJ2-1; d_gene: TRBD1
CDR3aa: CASSKAPLTGDSNQPQHF; CDR3nt: TGTGCCAGCAGCAAAGCGCCCCTTACAGGGGATAGCAATCAGCCCCAGCATTTT; v_gene: TRBV21-1; j_gene: TRBJ1-5; d_gene: NA
CDR3aa: CASSLRRAVSSDTQYF; CDR3nt: TGCGCCAGCAGCCTACGCAGGGCGGTCAGTTCAGATACGCAGTATTTT; v_gene: TRBV4-3; j_gene: TRBJ2-3; d_gene: NA
CDR3aa: CASSQPWDDGTQGQETQYF; CDR3nt: TGTGCCAGCAGCCAACCATGGGACGACGGGACACAAGGACAAGAGACCCAGTACTTC; v_gene: TRBV7-6; j_gene: TRBJ2-5; d_gene: NA
CDR3aa: CASRGQGAREQYF; CDR3nt: TGTGCCAGCCGGGGACAGGGGGCGCGGGAGCAGTACTTC; v_gene: TRBV25-1; j_gene: TRBJ2-7; d_gene: TRBD1
CDR3aa: CASSRDRGREAFF; CDR3nt: TGCGCCAGCAGCCGGGACAGGGGTAGGGAAGCTTTCTTT; v_gene: TRBV10-2; j_gene: TRBJ1-1; d_gene: TRBD1
CDR3aa: CASSLASTTYEQYF; CDR3nt: TGCGCCAGCAGCTTGGCCTCGACAACCTACGAGCAGTACTTC; v_gene: TRBV5-1; j_gene: TRBJ2-7; d_gene: NA
CDR3aa: CANLFGQKNIQYF; CDR3nt: TGTGCCAACCTCTTTGGACAGAAAAACATTCAGTACTTC; v_gene: TRBV9; j_gene: TRBJ2-4; d_gene: NA
CDR3aa: CAISTGQGQETQYF; CDR3nt: TGTGCCATCAGCACGGGACAGGGCCAAGAGACCCAGTACTTC; v_gene: TRBV10-3; j_gene: TRBJ2-5; d_gene: TRBD1
CDR3aa: CASSLMLAGGQDTQYF; CDR3nt: TGCGCCAGCAGCTTGATGCTAGCGGGGGGCCAGGATACGCAGTATTTT; v_gene: TRBV5-1; j_gene: TRBJ2-3; d_gene: TRBD2
CDR3aa: CASSESGQDGWYGYTF; CDR3nt: TGTGCCAGCAGTGAGTCCGGACAGGATGGATGGTATGGCTACACCTTC; v_gene: TRBV6-1; j_gene: TRBJ1-2; d_gene: TRBD1
CDR3aa: CSVGQGKTNYGYTF; CDR3nt: TGCAGCGTGGGCCAGGGAAAAACTAACTATGGCTACACCTTC; v_gene: TRBV29-1; j_gene: TRBJ1-2; d_gene: NA
CDR3aa: CASSVFGGEGNYGYTF; CDR3nt: TGTGCCAGCAGCGTATTCGGGGGGGAAGGGAACTATGGCTACACCTTC; v_gene: TRBV9; j_gene: TRBJ1-2; d_gene: NA
CDR3aa: CASSPSSLLDTQYF; CDR3nt: TGTGCCAGCTCACCAAGTAGTCTCCTGGATACGCAGTATTTT; v_gene: TRBV18; j_gene: TRBJ2-3; d_gene: NA